A single sample gave rise to the 21 T cell receptor beta chains below, sequenced in a study of control samples from healthy donors and cancer patients. Clones were sequenced by immunoSEQ multiplex PCR, and TCRdb holds only the in-frame ones, with some missing. The profile shows fewer than 200,000 clones, more than 90% of them singletons. The specimen sequenced was blood. The source is a man younger than 40 in good health.

The chain joins TRBV28 to TRBJ1-1, with D uncertain. Germline V lookup: CDR1 MDHEN, CDR2 SYDVKM. The V end was cut by 4 bases, the J end by 4 bases, with 7 bases between. This CDR3 comprises 12 residues. CDR3 coding DNA: TGTGCCAGCAGTTGGGGAGGCACTGAAGCTTTCTTT. It translates to CASSWGGTEAFF. Complete variable domain (other parts from reference TRBV28 and TRBJ1-1): DVKVTQSSRYLVKRTGEKVFLECVQDMDHENMFWYRQDPGLGLRLIYFSYDVKMKEKGDIPEGYSVSREKKERFSLILESASTNQTSMYLCASSWGGTEAFFGQGTRLTVV.

The V gene is TRBV5-4, the J gene TRBJ1-2; D not certain. CDR3 length: 14 amino acids. Between the trimmed V and J ends, which lost 0 bases and 2 bases, there was a span of 8 bases. Germline CDR1 is SGHNT and CDR2 is YYREEE (reference sequence). The CDR3 loop reads CASSLVGGNYGYTF. The CDR3, as DNA: TGTGCCAGCAGCTTGGTCGGAGGGAACTATGGCTACACCTTC.

V gene TRBV18 combines with J gene TRBJ2-3, with TRBD1 matching over 8 bases. Trimming cost V 2 bases and J 4 bases; bases outside gene matches: 11. This CDR3 comprises 17 residues. The germline V gene encodes CDR1 KGHSH and CDR2 LQKENI. CDR3 loop: CASSPYKTGASPDTQYF. CDR3 DNA: TGTGCCAGCTCACCATACAAGACAGGGGCGTCCCCAGATACGCAGTATTTT.

This chain joins TRBV9 and TRBJ1-1; D is perhaps TRBD1 (5 bases). This CDR3 contains 15 residues. The germline V gene encodes CDR1 SGDLS and CDR2 YYNGEE. V lost 0 bases and J lost 1, with 10 bases in between. The CDR3 region has the DNA TGTGCCAGCAGCGTAGCAGGACATTCGAACACTGAAGCTTTCTTT. Residues: CASSVAGHSNTEAFF.

Of note for this clone: Other DNA sequences within the sample encode an identical CDR3. V and J are TRBV3-1 (or the pseudogene TRBV3-2) and TRBJ1-2, with 8 bases matching TRBD1. This CDR3 is 13 amino acids long. The germline V gene encodes CDR1 LGHDT and CDR2 YNNKEL (reference sequence). V trimming: 5 bases; J trimming: 9 bases; junction bases outside the gene matches: 8. CDR3 protein: CASSFNQGASYTF. The CDR3 nucleotides read TGTGCCAGCAGCTTTAACCAGGGGGCAAGCTACACCTTC.

The chain employs TRBV5-6 and TRBJ2-1, with 13 bases identical to TRBD2. This CDR3 is 15 amino acids long. CDR1 is SGHDT, CDR2 YYEEEE, per germline. J lost 6 bases, V lost 4 bases, and 4 bases had no gene match. CDR3 protein: CASSPLAGGTNEQFF. The CDR3 DNA sequence: TGTGCCAGCAGCCCACTAGCGGGAGGGACCAATGAGCAGTTCTTC.

V gene TRBV19 combines with J gene TRBJ1-4, with D possibly TRBD1 on 5 matching bases. Trimming removed 4 bases at V and 3 bases at J, with 15 bases between. The CDR3 has 16 amino acids. Germline-derived CDR1 and CDR2 are LNHDA and SQIVND (reference sequence). CDR3 sequence: CASSTNRQSSNEKLFF. For the CDR3, the DNA is TGTGCCAGTAGTACGAACCGACAGTCTTCTAATGAAAAACTGTTTTTT.

This rearrangement joins TRBV5-1 to TRBJ1-2; D ambiguous. The V end was cut by 2 bases, the J end by 8 bases, with 19 bases between. The CDR3 runs 15 residues. The germline V gene encodes CDR1 SGHRS and CDR2 YFSETQ. CDR3 sequence reads: CASSFGGSSSGGYTF. The CDR3 DNA follows: TGCGCCAGCAGCTTTGGCGGATCCTCCTCAGGAGGCTACACCTTC.

The rearrangement uses TRBV4-2 and TRBJ1-1, with D unclear. With 0 bases removed from V and 5 bases from J, the gap between germline ends came to 13 bases. The CDR3 sequence is 15 residues long. Germline CDR1 reads LGHNA; CDR2 reads YNFKEQ. The CDR3 bases are TGTGCCAGCAGCCAAGACGGGTCGGGTGGGACTGAAGCTTTCTTT. Amino acid sequence: CASSQDGSGGTEAFF.

This clone was found a few times. Other DNA sequences within the sample encode an identical CDR3. This chain connects TRBV12-3 or TRBV12-4 to TRBJ1-1; D is undetermined. The CDR3 length is 11 residues. Trimming pared 1 base from V and 6 bases from J, leaving 3 bases between. The CDR3 loop is CASSLGPEAFF. The CDR3 DNA is TGTGCCAGCAGTTTAGGTCCTGAAGCTTTCTTT.

The chain carries TRBV3-1 (or the pseudogene TRBV3-2) and TRBJ2-5; 7 bases map to TRBD1. The ends lost 6 bases at V and 5 bases at J; junction bases unmatched: 12. The germline V gene encodes CDR1 LGHDT and CDR2 YNNKEL (reference sequence). The CDR3 sequence is 15 residues long. The CDR3 region has the DNA TGTGCCAGCAGACCCGGACAGGTGAGCCGGGAGACCCAGTACTTC. Its translation is CASRPGQVSRETQYF.

This clone was seen only a few times. This chain joins TRBV27 and TRBJ2-1, with D perhaps TRBD1 (6 bases). Per the germline V gene, CDR1 is MNHEY and CDR2 is SMNVEV (reference sequence). The CDR3 covers 14 residues. V dropped 3 bases and J dropped 5 bases, with 11 bases sitting between them. CDR3 loop: CASSLQGSNNEQFF. The CDR3 region has the DNA TGTGCCAGCAGTTTGCAGGGGTCAAACAATGAGCAGTTCTTC.

Written as DNA, the CDR3 is TGTGCCAGCAGCCCCCTTTTCGGGGTGAATCAGCCCCAGCATTTT. Translated: CASSPLFGVNQPQHF. This rearrangement joins TRBV4-2 to TRBJ1-5; D is uncertain. V lost 4 bases and J 4 bases, leaving 14 bases between the germline ends. Germline V lookup: CDR1 LGHNA, CDR2 YNFKEQ. This CDR3 contains 15 residues.

The chain has TRBV2 and TRBJ2-3; D unresolved. Trimming pared 5 bases from V and 5 bases from J, leaving 11 bases between. Germline V CDR1 and CDR2: SNHLY, FYNNEI. CDR3 length: 13 amino acids. The chain's CDR3 is CASSRELRDTQYF. CDR3 DNA sequence: TGTGCCAGCAGTCGCGAGCTGAGAGATACGCAGTATTTT.

V gene TRBV10-2 combines with J gene TRBJ2-7, with D uncertain. Germline V gene data show CDR1 as WSHSY and CDR2 as SAAADI. V was shortened by 2 bases and J by 2 bases, with 10 bases between the two germline ends. The length of the CDR3 is 14 residues. The CDR3, as DNA: TGCGCCAGCAGTGAGGGCTACTCTGCCTACGAGCAGTACTTC. Amino acids: CASSEGYSAYEQYF.

The CDR3 here is CASSLWSTGSQPQHF. Written as DNA, the CDR3 is TGTGCCAGCAGCTTGTGGTCGACAGGGAGTCAGCCCCAGCATTTT. The chain recombines TRBV5-6 with TRBJ1-5, with 7 bases fitting TRBD1. The germline V gene encodes CDR1 SGHDT and CDR2 YYEEEE. The CDR3 is made up of 15 amino acids. V lost 1 base to trimming and J lost 6 bases; unmatched junction nucleotides: 7.

This rearrangement joins TRBV5-1 to TRBJ2-3; D may correspond to TRBD1 or TRBD2 (5 bases each). Germline V CDR1 and CDR2: SGHRS, YFSETQ. Trimming removed 6 bases at V and 6 bases at J, with 17 bases between. The CDR3 covers 14 residues. In nucleotides, the CDR3 is TGCGCCAGCATGAGGGGCTATGAGGGTGATACGCAGTATTTT. Encoded protein: CASMRGYEGDTQYF.

The rearrangement uses TRBV7-9 and TRBJ1-1; the match to TRBD1 covers 7 bases. Germline CDR1 reads SEHNR; CDR2 reads FQNEAQ (reference sequence). V trimming: 2 bases; J trimming: 6 bases; junction bases outside the gene matches: 9. CDR3 length: 15 amino acids. The CDR3 DNA reads as TGTGCCAGCAGCTTATTTCGGGACAGATCCGCTGAAGCTTTCTTT. It codes for CASSLFRDRSAEAFF. The full variable domain, in which reference TRBV7-9 and TRBJ1-1 provide the parts outside the CDR3, is DTGVSQNPRHKITKRGQNVTFRCDPISEHNRLYWYRQTLGQGPEFLTYFQNEAQLEKSRLLSDRFSAERPKGSFSTLEIQRTEQGDSAMYLCASSLFRDRSAEAFFGQGTRLTVV.

The V call is TRBV19, the J call TRBJ1-5, with a possible D match to TRBD1 (6 bases). The ends were cut back, 11 bases at V and 9 bases at J, with 20 bases in the middle. Germline V lookup: CDR1 LNHDA, CDR2 SQIVND (reference sequence). The CDR3 sequence is 13 residues long. In DNA form, the CDR3 reads TGTGCCCGCGGGGGGGGGCGCGTTGGGCCCCAGCATTTT. Translated, it gives CARGGGRVGPQHF.

The rearrangement joins TRBV30 to TRBJ2-5, with D possibly TRBD1 on 6 matching bases. Germline V gene data show CDR1 as GTSNPN and CDR2 as SVGIG (reference sequence). The germline V and J ends were trimmed by 4 bases and 4 bases, with 10 bases remaining between them. The CDR3 consists of 12 residues. The CDR3 bases are TGTGCCTGGATAGGGGGACGAGAGACCCAGTACTTC. Translated, it gives CAWIGGRETQYF.

The J gene is TRBJ2-7, the V gene TRBV19; D possibly uses TRBD1 or TRBD2 (6 bases each). V lost 5 bases and J lost 0, with 8 bases in between. CDR3 size: 13 residues. The germline gives CDR1 LNHDA, CDR2 SQIVND (reference sequence). For the CDR3, the DNA is TGTGCCAGTAGTTGGGGGGCCTCCTACGAGCAGTACTTC. Protein: CASSWGASYEQYF.